What follows are 8 T cell receptor beta chains derived from one specimen sequenced in a study of blood T cell repertoires in COVID-19. Assay: immunoSEQ multiplex PCR; the TCRdb copy retains only in-frame clones and omits some. The data contain about 190,000 clones, roughly 83% of them seen just once; the ten biggest clones take up approximately 3%. The source material was PBMCs or T cells enriched from blood (not recorded which). The source of these receptors is a woman in her 30s who had recovered from COVID-19.

This chain uses TRBV11-1 with TRBJ2-7, with D possibly being TRBD2 (5 bases). The V end lost 5 bases, the J end lost 3 bases, and 17 bases lay between the germline ends. Germline CDR1 is SGHAT and CDR2 is FQDESV (reference sequence). The length of the CDR3 is 15 residues. The chain's CDR3 is CASSPEPLASYEQYF. The CDR3 nucleotides read TGTGCCAGCAGCCCCGAACCTCTAGCTAGCTACGAGCAGTACTTC.

This clone is medium-sized in the sample. V and J are TRBV19 and TRBJ1-3; D gene ambiguous. The V and J ends lost 5 bases and 6 bases respectively, with 5 bases between them. CDR1 is LNHDA, CDR2 SQIVND, per germline (reference sequence). This CDR3 is built from 11 residues. In DNA form, the CDR3 reads TGTGCCAGTAGTTATTTAAACACCATATATTTT. Translating gives CASSYLNTIYF.

J is TRBJ1-1 and V is TRBV12-5; D perhaps matches TRBD1 (6 bases). This CDR3 region has 12 residues. The V end lost 6 bases, the J end lost 11 bases, and 16 bases lay between the germline ends. The germline V gene has CDR1 LGHNT and CDR2 FRNRAP. CDR3: CASGPRGAPAFF. The CDR3 bases are TGTGCTAGTGGACCACGGGGGGCCCCTGCTTTCTTT. Looking up the rest from reference TRBV12-5 and TRBJ1-1 gives the full variable domain: DARVTQTPRHKVTEMGQEVTMRCQPILGHNTVFWYRQTMMQGLELLAYFRNRAPLDDSGMPKDRFSAEMPDATLATLKIQPSEPRDSAVYFCASGPRGAPAFFGQGTRLTVV.

This clone occurred a few times. This chain joins TRBV11-2 and TRBJ2-3; D is perhaps TRBD1 (5 bases). Per germline, CDR1 SGHAT and CDR2 FQNNGV. The CDR3 spans 13 residues. The ends were cut back, 5 bases at V and 1 base at J, with 7 bases in the middle. CDR3 amino acids: CASSLRGTDTQYF. CDR3 sequence (DNA): TGTGCCAGCAGCCTCAGGGGCACAGATACGCAGTATTTT.

The chain carries TRBV29-1 and TRBJ2-3; D perhaps matches TRBD1 (7 bases). Germline loops: CDR1 SQVTM, CDR2 ANQGSEA. With 1 base removed from V and 1 base from J, the gap between germline ends came to 12 bases. The length of the CDR3 is 15 residues. For the CDR3, the DNA is TGCAGCGTTGAAGGAGACAGGGAGGGCACAGATACGCAGTATTTT. Translated, it gives CSVEGDREGTDTQYF.

The V call is TRBV2, the J call TRBJ2-1; the match to TRBD2 covers 13 bases. Trimming cost V 2 bases and J 9 bases; bases outside gene matches: 4. The CDR3 runs 15 residues. Germline CDR1 reads SNHLY; CDR2 reads FYNNEI. This CDR3 is CASSETSGGAIEQFF. CDR3 nucleotides: TGTGCCAGCAGTGAAACTAGCGGGGGGGCGATTGAGCAGTTCTTC.

The V and J genes are TRBV5-1 and TRBJ2-7, with TRBD1 identical over 7 bases. CDR3 length: 14 residues. V lost 4 bases to trimming and J lost 3 bases; unmatched junction nucleotides: 7. In germline, CDR1 is SGHRS, CDR2 YFSETQ. Here the CDR3 DNA reads TGCGCCAGCAGCCCCGGGACAGCAAACTACGAGCAGTACTTC. It is translated as CASSPGTANYEQYF.

The chain joins TRBV2 to TRBJ2-3; 15 bases map to TRBD2. The V gene's germline CDR1 is SNHLY and CDR2 FYNNEI. CDR3 length equals 17 residues. Germline trimming cut 3 bases from V and 2 bases from J; bases unmatched to any gene: 3. The CDR3 sequence is CASSEGLAGGNTDTQYF. DNA of the CDR3: TGTGCCAGCAGTGAGGGACTAGCGGGGGGAAACACAGATACGCAGTATTTT.